This TCR beta chain was recovered during a study of CD8 T cells in Susac syndrome. Germline V CDR1 and CDR2: KGHDR, SFDVKD. This CDR3 contains 17 residues. The ends were cut back, 10 bases at V and 11 bases at J, with 32 bases in the middle. Reverse transcription of roughly 0.5 to 1 ug RNA was performed with random hexamers. Amplification of TCR beta CDR3 was carried out by immunoSEQ multiplex PCR, which covered 54 Vbeta and 13 Jbeta segments. TCRdb re-derived calls from the immunoSEQ multiplex PCR reads in MiXCR, one entry per CDR3 protein. Here the sample spans some 110,000 distinct CDR3 sequences, nearly 96% being singletons. The study sequenced TCR beta in blood CD8+ and CD4+ T cells.

Sequenced sample: CD4+ T cells from PBMCs. The rearrangement links TRBV24-1 to TRBJ1-5; possible D gene TRBD1, 6 bases. The sequence was obtained from a human donor with Susac syndrome. In DNA form, the CDR3 reads TGTGCCACAACTGACGCAAGGGACACCGCGGGGAAAGTAGCCCAGCATTTT. Its translation is CATTDARDTAGKVAQHF.